This T cell receptor (beta chain) appears in the sequencing data of a study of blood T cell repertoires in COVID-19. For the study at large: PBMCs, B-cell-depleted T cells, or T cells provided the cDNA or gDNA that made up the material.

The CDR3 runs 13 residues. V shed 4 bases and J shed 8 bases, with 13 bases lying between them. From germline, CDR1 is SGHTA and CDR2 FQGNSA. Per the study methods: Nucleated cell counts were estimated from reference gene primer amplification. Measured with immunoSEQ multiplex PCR; TCRdb has only the in-frame clones, and not every one. D and trimming come from the DNA, and the V and J calls and clone size come from that table. Of about 23,000 clones in the sample, 85% to 90% are singletons; the top ten hold about a fifth. This clonotype was obtained from a woman of 80 years or more with acute or convalescent COVID-19. The sample taken for sequencing was peripheral blood. The chain employs TRBV7-2 and TRBJ2-3, with a possible D match to TRBD2 (6 bases). CDR3: CASSSRGSGTQYF. DNA of the CDR3: TGTGCCAGCAGCTCCCGGGGTAGCGGTACGCAGTATTTT.